A selection of T cell receptor beta chains follows, all from one sample in a study of blood T cells in healthy people across ages. TCRdb reanalysed the 5' RACE reads using MiXCR and keeps one entry per CDR3 protein. Among more than 900,000 distinct CDR3 sequences listed, around 25% were seen once. The data were also submitted as part of a second study, on T cells of mothers and their children.

The sequenced sample consisted of blood. The receptors derive from a girl aged 2-10 years in good health. Each CDR3 is given with its conserved first and last residue. The D gene is left open where the match is weak. The size entry is marked missing in some rows and otherwise reads once, few, many or a size class.

v_call	j_call	clone_size	d_call	cdr3_nt	cdr3_aa
TRBV20-1	TRBJ1-2	-	-	TGCAGTGCCCCTCAGGGCAGCGATGGCTACACCTTC	CSAPQGSDGYTF
TRBV5-1	TRBJ2-5	-	-	TGCGCCAGCAGCTTAGGCTCACAGGAGGAGACCCAGTACTTC	CASSLGSQEETQYF
TRBV4-3	TRBJ2-7	many	-	TGCGCCAGCAGCCAAGCACAGGGTCGATACGAGCAGTACTTC	CASSQAQGRYEQYF
TRBV5-1	TRBJ2-1	few	TRBD2	TGCACCAGCAGCTCCACTAGCGGGGGGTACAATGAGCAGCTCTTC	CTSSSTSGGYNEQLF
TRBV9	TRBJ2-1	few	TRBD2	TGTGCCAGCAGCGTAGGGGCGGGAGTACTATACAATGAGCAGTTCTTC	CASSVGAGVLYNEQFF
TRBV10-3	TRBJ1-4	-	-	TGTGCCATCAGTGAGTCGGAACCTGGCGACGGGGCAACTAATGAAAAACTGTTTTTT	CAISESEPGDGATNEKLFF
TRBV29-1	TRBJ1-4	-	-	TGCAGCGGGATGGATGCAACTAATGAAAAACTGTTTTTT	CSGMDATNEKLFF
TRBV3-1	TRBJ2-1	few	-	TGTGCCAGCAGCCAAGAAGTATTGCAGTTCTTC	CASSQEVLQFF
TRBV7-9	TRBJ2-3	-	-	TGTGCCAGCAGCTTAATGGGAGATACGCAGTATTTT	CASSLMGDTQYF
TRBV4-3	TRBJ1-4	-	TRBD1	TGCGCCAGCAGCCAAGAAGGGGCAGGGGGTGACGAAAAACTGTTTTTT	CASSQEGAGGDEKLFF
TRBV20-1	TRBJ2-7	many	-	TGCAGTGCTAAGAAAACAGGGCTCTTTTACTTC	CSAKKTGLFYF
TRBV2	TRBJ2-3	few	-	TGTGCCAGCAGCCCAGGGGTTACGCAGTATTTT	CASSPGVTQYF
TRBV21-1	TRBJ1-6	few	-	TGTGCCAGCAGCAACACGACAGGGGGCTATAATTCACCCCTCCACTTT	CASSNTTGGYNSPLHF
TRBV29-1	TRBJ2-7	few	-	TGCAGCGTTGCCCCGGGGGCCTTATCCTACGAGCAGTACTTC	CSVAPGALSYEQYF
TRBV9	TRBJ2-3	-	TRBD2	TGTGCCAGCAGCGTCGCCGGGACTAAACCCACAGATACGCAGTATTTT	CASSVAGTKPTDTQYF
TRBV3-1	TRBJ2-1	few	-	TGTGCCAGCAGCCAAGTTTTTTCCACAGCAAATGAGCAGTTCTTC	CASSQVFSTANEQFF